This T cell receptor (beta chain) was documented in a study of blood T cell repertoires in COVID-19. Study overall: Specimens from acute and convalescent COVID-19 originated in the United States, Italy and Spain. T cells, B-cell-depleted T cells, or PBMCs supplied cDNA or gDNA.

Per the authors' pipeline: Using reference gene primer amplification, nucleated cell counts were estimated. Here immunoSEQ multiplex PCR was the method, and the copy in TCRdb shows in-frame clones only, minus some. D and trimming were read from the DNA, whereas the V and J calls and clone size are those reported in that table. The sample contains under 100,000 clones, over 75% of which appear only once. V was clipped by 10 bases and J by 7 bases; unmatched bases: 10. This CDR3 contains 13 residues. Germline V lookup: CDR1 MNHEY, CDR2 SVGAGI. Sequenced sample: peripheral blood. The chain uses TRBV6-5 and TRBJ1-5; 7 bases fit TRBD1. The sequence derives from a woman in her 70s with acute or convalescent COVID-19. In DNA, the CDR3 is TGTGCCATATCTCAGGGGGGCGGCCAGCCCCAGCATTTT. Residues: CAISQGGGQPQHF.